These 8 T cell receptor beta chains came from one sample sequenced in a study of shared clonotypes between healthy human individuals. Using immunoSEQ multiplex PCR, the repertoire was profiled, and TCRdb retains in-frame clones only, with some absent. This sample has roughly 700,000 clones; approximately 79% occur once, and the top ten carry around 1.6%. The sequenced sample was memory CD4+ T cells sorted from blood. Subset denoted: CD45RA-negative fraction. These receptors all stem from a woman in her thirties in good health.

The chain recombines TRBV5-1 with TRBJ2-1; 16 bases match TRBD2. The CDR3 length is 14 residues. The germline CDR1 and CDR2 sequences are SGHRS and YFSETQ. After removal of 4 bases from V and 15 bases from J, the junction contained 7 bases not matched to a gene. CDR3 sequence (DNA): TGCGCCAGCAGCCCGGGGACTAGCGGGAGGGCCGGGTTCTTC. Translation: CASSPGTSGRAGFF.

This chain links TRBV5-4 with TRBJ2-5; 13 bases align to TRBD2. Unmatched junction bases numbered 6, after V lost 2 bases and J lost 5 bases. Germline assignment: CDR1 SGHNT and CDR2 YYREEE (reference sequence). CDR3 size: 16 residues. The CDR3 coding sequence is TGTGCCAGCAGCTTCTGGACTAGCGGGAGAGAGGAGACCCAGTACTTC. This encodes CASSFWTSGREETQYF.

The V gene is TRBV28, the J gene TRBJ1-2; 7 nucleotides match TRBD1. Per the germline V gene, CDR1 is MDHEN and CDR2 is SYDVKM. The CDR3 loop spans 14 amino acids. V dropped 6 bases and J dropped 5; count of bases not matched to a gene: 9. The chain's CDR3 is CASSPGGEGYGYTF. The CDR3 DNA sequence: TGTGCCAGCAGCCCAGGGGGGGAGGGGTATGGCTACACCTTC.

This clone was seen a handful of times. DNA of the CDR3: TGTGCCAGCAGGACTGGACAGCCTGGCACTGAAGCTTTCTTT. This codes for CASRTGQPGTEAFF. The chain links TRBV2 to TRBJ1-1; maybe TRBD1 (6 bases). V was shortened by 6 bases and J by 4 bases, with 15 bases between the two germline ends. The CDR3 is 14 amino acids. Germline V lookup: CDR1 SNHLY, CDR2 FYNNEI.

In this sample, this clone turned up many times. The chain is built from TRBV1 and TRBJ2-7; TRBD2 reflects the table's D call only, with no check against the DNA. TRBV1 is marked as a pseudogene. The CDR3 sequence is 11 residues long. The CDR3 coding sequence is TGCACCAGCAGCCTACGGGGCGAGCAGTACTTC. It is translated as CTSSLRGEQYF.

V is TRBV5-4 and J is TRBJ2-1, with D possibly being TRBD2 (6 bases). V was shortened by 0 bases and J by 4 bases, with 8 bases between the two germline ends. Germline CDR1 reads SGHNT; CDR2 reads YYREEE (reference sequence). CDR3 length: 14 residues. The CDR3 here is CASSLGTTYNEQFF. DNA of the CDR3: TGTGCCAGCAGCTTGGGGACTACGTACAATGAGCAGTTCTTC.

J is TRBJ2-7 and V is TRBV2, with 8 bases matching TRBD1. CDR3 length: 13 residues. Trimming cost V 6 bases and J 7 bases; bases outside gene matches: 8. The germline gives CDR1 SNHLY, CDR2 FYNNEI. The DNA of the CDR3 is TGTGCCAGCAGCCTGGACAGGGCACGAGAGCAGTACTTC. Amino acid sequence: CASSLDRAREQYF.

This chain links TRBV12-5 with TRBJ2-5; a weak D match, TRBD1 (5 bases). V lost 2 bases, J lost 4 bases, and 11 bases lay in between. Germline CDR1 reads LGHNT; CDR2 reads FRNRAP. The CDR3 totals 14 residues. CDR3 in DNA: TGTGCTAGTGGTTTGTCTGGGGCGCGAGAGACCCAGTACTTC. Amino acid sequence: CASGLSGARETQYF.